What follows is one TCR beta chain and its context. Its antigen is undetermined. Profiling relied on immunoSEQ multiplex PCR, and the TCRdb table lists in-frame clones only, not all of them. Of about 2.4 million clones in the sample, over 85% were seen once. CDR1 and CDR2 from the germline V gene are LNHDA and SQIVND (reference sequence). V gave up 3 bases and J gave up 2 bases, with 14 bases separating them. The CDR3 consists of 15 residues. The sample comes from a study of shared clonotypes between healthy human individuals. Findings of the study overall: Estimated richness values were generally larger in naive subsets than in memory subsets. Sharing across a few donors was seen in around 5% of naive CD4 clonotypes. Sample collection involved blood only; tissue repertoires are likely different.

Sequencing was done on a sample of naive CD4+ T cells from PBMCs. Noted subset: CD45RA+ positively selected. The genes are TRBV19 and TRBJ2-7; either TRBD1 or TRBD2 may supply D (5 bases each). This receptor was identified in a man aged 18 to 35 in good health. Some clones in this sample may be carry-over from other donors' samples. As DNA, the CDR3 is TGTGCCAGTAGTATTGCCAGGGACCTAGCCTACGAGCAGTACTTC. Its translation is CASSIARDLAYEQYF.